A single sample is the source of the 18 T cell receptor beta chains below, sequenced in a study of graft-versus-host responses after intestinal transplantation. These TCRs' antigens remain unknown. Repertoires were generated with immunoSEQ multiplex PCR, while TCRdb's copy carries only in-frame clones and drops some. The profile covers 90,000 to 120,000 clones, with approximately 88% appearing a single time and around 0.73% taken by the ten largest. Sequences were derived from unstimulated CD4+ T cells sorted from spleen or lymph node cells, sampled before transplant. The receptors shown here come from a human donor who was the organ donor for an intestinal transplant.

J is TRBJ2-1 and V is TRBV10-3; TRBD2 aligns across 8 bases. This CDR3 is 13 amino acids long. Unmatched junction bases numbered 5, after V lost 6 bases and J lost 7 bases. Germline CDR1 and CDR2: ENHRY and SYGVKD. The CDR3 DNA is TGTGCCATCAGCAGCGGGAGCGAAAATGAGCAGTTCTTC. This encodes CAISSGSENEQFF.

The chain joins TRBV9 to TRBJ1-6; D is unresolved. Germline CDR1 and CDR2: SGDLS and YYNGEE. V lost 2 bases and J 5 bases, leaving 8 bases between the germline ends. This CDR3 is built from 14 residues. In DNA, the CDR3 is TGTGCCAGCAGCGTCCGGCGGGATAATTCACCCCTCCACTTT. Protein product: CASSVRRDNSPLHF.

This chain links TRBV7-6 with TRBJ2-5; D remains ambiguous. Germline V lookup: CDR1 SGHVS, CDR2 FNYEAQ. The CDR3 is made up of 12 amino acids. Between the trimmed V and J ends, which lost 1 base and 2 bases, there was a span of 2 bases. The CDR3 loop is CASSLGQETQYF. The CDR3 DNA is TGTGCCAGCAGCTTAGGGCAAGAGACCCAGTACTTC.

This sequence joins TRBV28 and TRBJ1-6; the match to TRBD1 covers 9 bases. This CDR3 is 15 amino acids long. Germline CDR1 reads MDHEN; CDR2 reads SYDVKM. Trimming removed 4 bases from V and 9 bases from J; junction bases left unmatched: 7. CDR3 in DNA: TGTGCCAGCAGTTCCTACAGGGGGCGGCGTTCACCCCTCCACTTT. Translation: CASSSYRGRRSPLHF.

DNA for the CDR3: TGTGCCAGCAGCTTTAATAGCGGGAGCGGGAGCACAGATACGCAGTATTTT. It specifies CASSFNSGSGSTDTQYF. This rearrangement joins TRBV7-8 to TRBJ2-3, with TRBD2 identical over 9 bases. The CDR3 loop spans 17 amino acids. The germline CDR1 and CDR2 sequences are SGHVS and FQNEAQ. V shed 3 bases, J shed 0 bases, and the junction held 7 bases outside the gene matches.

V and J are TRBV4-1 and TRBJ1-1; unclear D gene. V was pared by 1 base and J by 8 bases, with 14 bases between. CDR1 and CDR2 (germline): MGHRA, YSYEKL. The CDR3 is 14 amino acids. Here the CDR3 DNA reads TGCGCCAGCAGCCAAGTCATTCAGACGCTGGAAGCTTTCTTT. Encoded protein: CASSQVIQTLEAFF.

The chain couples TRBV11-3 to TRBJ2-5, with 9 bases fitting TRBD1. V dropped 2 bases and J dropped 5; count of bases not matched to a gene: 6. This CDR3 has 15 amino acids. Germline V gene lookup returns CDR1 SGHNT and CDR2 YENEEA. CDR3: CASSLRRDRDETQYF. The CDR3 nucleotides read TGTGCCAGCAGCTTACGAAGGGACAGGGATGAGACCCAGTACTTC.

The chain is built from TRBV5-1 and TRBJ2-5, with TRBD2 matching 10 bases. V dropped 0 bases and J dropped 5; count of bases not matched to a gene: 7. Germline-derived CDR1 and CDR2 are SGHRS and YFSETQ. The CDR3 runs to 16 residues. The CDR3 region is CASSLDLAGAVETQYF. CDR3 coding DNA: TGCGCCAGCAGCTTGGACCTAGCGGGAGCTGTGGAGACCCAGTACTTC.

The rearrangement joins TRBV9 to TRBJ2-3, with 7 bases matching TRBD2. This CDR3 has 16 amino acids. Germline V lookup: CDR1 SGDLS, CDR2 YYNGEE. J gave up 0 bases and V 0 bases, and 4 bases lay outside the gene matches. The chain's CDR3 is CASSVAGSGSTDTQYF. CDR3 sequence (DNA): TGTGCCAGCAGCGTAGCTGGTAGCGGGAGCACAGATACGCAGTATTTT.

This clone was seen a few times. This chain uses TRBV19 with TRBJ1-2; D gene uncertain. This CDR3 spans 17 amino acids. Germline CDR1 is LNHDA and CDR2 is SQIVND (reference sequence). With 3 bases removed from V and 3 bases from J, the gap between germline ends came to 20 bases. In nucleotides, the CDR3 is TGTGCCAGTAGTATCGGAAGTAGGGTGTATCAGGACTATGGCTACACCTTC. It yields the protein CASSIGSRVYQDYGYTF.

The chain links TRBV6-1 to TRBJ2-1; a possible D gene is TRBD1 (6 bases). Germline loops: CDR1 MNHNS, CDR2 SASEGT. The CDR3 totals 12 residues. The ends were cut back, 6 bases at V and 4 bases at J, with 7 bases in the middle. CDR3 sequence (DNA): TGTGCCAGCAGCGGACAGTACAATGAGCAGTTCTTC. As protein: CASSGQYNEQFF.

The V call is TRBV29-1, the J call TRBJ2-5, with 7 bases identical to TRBD2. Germline values: CDR1 SQVTM, CDR2 ANQGSEA. The CDR3 consists of 13 residues. V was pared by 7 bases and J by 4 bases, with 9 bases of the junction left unmatched. The CDR3 DNA sequence: TGCAGCGCTGCCCAGGAGCGGGGAGAGACCCAGTACTTC. Its protein product is CSAAQERGETQYF.

This clone showed up just a few times. The chain uses TRBV7-3 and TRBJ2-3; the D gene could be TRBD1 or TRBD2 (5 bases each). The germline V gene encodes CDR1 SGHTA and CDR2 FQGTGA. The length of the CDR3 is 15 residues. The V end was cut by 1 base, the J end by 1 base, with 9 bases between. CDR3 coding DNA: TGTGCCAGCAGCTTAAACGGGGCCGGCACAGATACGCAGTATTTT. Its protein is CASSLNGAGTDTQYF.

This rearrangement joins TRBV29-1 to TRBJ1-2, with 7 positions matching TRBD1. The CDR3 loop spans 16 amino acids. V was pared by 5 bases and J by 4 bases, with 16 bases of the junction left unmatched. Germline V gene lookup returns CDR1 SQVTM and CDR2 ANQGSEA. This CDR3 is CSVTGPQGDWTYGYTF. The CDR3 region has the DNA TGCAGCGTTACCGGGCCCCAGGGGGATTGGACCTATGGCTACACCTTC.

The V call is TRBV19, the J call TRBJ1-3; a possible D gene is TRBD1 (6 bases). This CDR3 region has 13 residues. Deletions cut 3 bases from V and 3 bases from J, with 6 bases between. Germline CDR1 and CDR2: LNHDA and SQIVND (reference sequence). CDR3 in DNA: TGTGCCAGTAGTATCAGGGGTGGAAACACCATATATTTT. Amino acid sequence: CASSIRGGNTIYF. The full variable domain, rest sourced from reference TRBV19 and TRBJ1-3, is DGGITQSPKYLFRKEGQNVTLSCEQNLNHDAMYWYRQDPGQGLRLIYYSQIVNDFQKGDIAEGYSVSREKKESFPLTVTSAQKNPTAFYLCASSIRGGNTIYFGEGSWLTVV.

This sequence joins TRBV6-5 and TRBJ1-1; D is unresolved. Per germline, CDR1 MNHEY and CDR2 SVGAGI. The V end lost 0 bases, the J end lost 3 bases, and 8 bases lay between the germline ends. This CDR3 spans 14 amino acids. CDR3 in DNA: TGTGCCAGCAGTTACTCCCCCCGGGACACTGAAGCTTTCTTT. Translated, it gives CASSYSPRDTEAFF.

The V gene is TRBV2, the J gene TRBJ2-1; TRBD2 matches 11 bases. The junction had 8 bases not matched to a gene; V was cut back by 0 bases and J by 13 bases. The CDR3 has 15 residues. CDR1 is SNHLY, CDR2 FYNNEI, per germline. CDR3 DNA sequence: TGTGCCAGCAGTGAAGCGCGAACTAGCGGGAGTAAACAGTTCTTC. Translated: CASSEARTSGSKQFF.

This rearrangement joins TRBV6-1 to TRBJ2-7; a weak D match, TRBD1 (5 bases). The CDR3 length is 14 residues. Germline-derived CDR1 and CDR2 are MNHNS and SASEGT. V lost 8 bases and J 6 bases, leaving 20 bases between the germline ends. The CDR3: CASSKAGPQGEQYF. The CDR3 nucleotides are TGTGCCAGCTCCAAGGCCGGCCCCCAGGGCGAGCAGTACTTC.